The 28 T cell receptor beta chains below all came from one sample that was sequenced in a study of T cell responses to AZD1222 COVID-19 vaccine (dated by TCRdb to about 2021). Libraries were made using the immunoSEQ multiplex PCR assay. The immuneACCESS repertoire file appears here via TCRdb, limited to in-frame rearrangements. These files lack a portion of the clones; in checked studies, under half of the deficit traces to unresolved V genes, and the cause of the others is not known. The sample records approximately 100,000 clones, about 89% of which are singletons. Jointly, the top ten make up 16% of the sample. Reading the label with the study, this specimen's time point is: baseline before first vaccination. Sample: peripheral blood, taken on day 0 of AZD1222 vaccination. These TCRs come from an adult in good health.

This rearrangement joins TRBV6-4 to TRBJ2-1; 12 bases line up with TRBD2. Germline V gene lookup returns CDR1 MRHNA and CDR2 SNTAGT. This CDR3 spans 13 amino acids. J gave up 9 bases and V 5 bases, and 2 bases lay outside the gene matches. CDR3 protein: CASSRLAGVEQFF. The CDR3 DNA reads TGTGCCAGCAGTAGACTAGCGGGAGTTGAGCAGTTCTTC.

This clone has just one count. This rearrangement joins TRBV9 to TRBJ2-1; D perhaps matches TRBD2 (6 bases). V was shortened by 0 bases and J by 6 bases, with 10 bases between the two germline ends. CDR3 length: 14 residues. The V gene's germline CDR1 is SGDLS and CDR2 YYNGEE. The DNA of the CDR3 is TGTGCCAGCAGCGTAGGAACTAGCCCCAATGAGCAGTTCTTC. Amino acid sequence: CASSVGTSPNEQFF.

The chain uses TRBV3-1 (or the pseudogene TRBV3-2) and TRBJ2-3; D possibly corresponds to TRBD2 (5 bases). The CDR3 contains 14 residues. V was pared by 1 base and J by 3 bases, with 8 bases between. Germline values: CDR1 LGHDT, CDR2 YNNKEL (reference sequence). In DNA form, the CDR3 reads TGTGCCAGCAGCCAAGGTCCGGGGACAGATACGCAGTATTTT. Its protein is CASSQGPGTDTQYF.

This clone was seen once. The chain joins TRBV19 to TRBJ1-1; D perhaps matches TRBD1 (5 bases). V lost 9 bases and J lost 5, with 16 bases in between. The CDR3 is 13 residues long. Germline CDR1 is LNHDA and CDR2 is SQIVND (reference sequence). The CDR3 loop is CASCERDATEAFF. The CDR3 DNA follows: TGTGCCAGCTGCGAGCGGGACGCGACTGAAGCTTTCTTT. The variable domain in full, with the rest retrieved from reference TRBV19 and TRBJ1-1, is DGGITQSPKYLFRKEGQNVTLSCEQNLNHDAMYWYRQDPGQGLRLIYYSQIVNDFQKGDIAEGYSVSREKKESFPLTVTSAQKNPTAFYLCASCERDATEAFFGQGTRLTVV.

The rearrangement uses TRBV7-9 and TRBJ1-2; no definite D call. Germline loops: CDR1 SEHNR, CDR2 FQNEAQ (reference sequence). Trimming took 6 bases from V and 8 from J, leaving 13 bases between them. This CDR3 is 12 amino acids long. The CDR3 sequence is CASRRDLLGYTF. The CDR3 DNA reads TGTGCCAGCAGACGCGACCTATTGGGCTACACCTTC.

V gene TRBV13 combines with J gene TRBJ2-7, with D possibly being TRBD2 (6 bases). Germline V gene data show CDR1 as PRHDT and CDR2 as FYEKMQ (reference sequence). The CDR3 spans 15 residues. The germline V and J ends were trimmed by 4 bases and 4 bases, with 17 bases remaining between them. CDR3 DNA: TGTGCCAGCAGCTCCATCCTAGGAGGGGCTTACGAGCAGTACTTC. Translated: CASSSILGGAYEQYF. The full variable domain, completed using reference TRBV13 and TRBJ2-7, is AAGVIQSPRHLIKEKRETATLKCYPIPRHDTVYWYQQGPGQDPQFLISFYEKMQSDKGSIPDRFSAQQFSDYHSELNMSSLELGDSALYFCASSSILGGAYEQYFGPGTRLTVT.

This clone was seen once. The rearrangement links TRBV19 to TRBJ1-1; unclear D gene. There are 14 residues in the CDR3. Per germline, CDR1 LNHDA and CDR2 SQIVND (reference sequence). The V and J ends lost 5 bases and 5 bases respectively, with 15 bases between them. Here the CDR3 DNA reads TGTGCCAGTAGTCCGCGAAGGTTAGAGACTGAAGCTTTCTTT. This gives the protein CASSPRRLETEAFF.

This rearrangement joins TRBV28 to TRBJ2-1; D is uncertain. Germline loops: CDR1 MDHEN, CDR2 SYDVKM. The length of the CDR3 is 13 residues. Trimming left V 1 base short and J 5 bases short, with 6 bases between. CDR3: CASSLLQNNEQFF. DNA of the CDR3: TGTGCCAGCAGTTTATTGCAGAACAATGAGCAGTTCTTC. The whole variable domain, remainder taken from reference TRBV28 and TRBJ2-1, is DVKVTQSSRYLVKRTGEKVFLECVQDMDHENMFWYRQDPGLGLRLIYFSYDVKMKEKGDIPEGYSVSREKKERFSLILESASTNQTSMYLCASSLLQNNEQFFGPGTRLTVL.

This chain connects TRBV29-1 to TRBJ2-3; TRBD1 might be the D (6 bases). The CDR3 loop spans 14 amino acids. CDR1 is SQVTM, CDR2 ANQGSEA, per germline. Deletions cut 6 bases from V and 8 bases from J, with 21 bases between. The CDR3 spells CSVADRRPRGTQYF. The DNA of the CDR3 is TGCAGCGTCGCCGACAGGCGTCCTCGGGGTACGCAGTATTTT.

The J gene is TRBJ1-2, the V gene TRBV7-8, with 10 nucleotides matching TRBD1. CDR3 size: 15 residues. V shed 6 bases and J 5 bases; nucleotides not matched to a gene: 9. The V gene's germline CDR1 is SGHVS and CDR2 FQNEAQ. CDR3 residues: CASRDGTGVKYGYTF. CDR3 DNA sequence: TGTGCCAGCAGGGACGGGACAGGGGTGAAGTATGGCTACACCTTC.

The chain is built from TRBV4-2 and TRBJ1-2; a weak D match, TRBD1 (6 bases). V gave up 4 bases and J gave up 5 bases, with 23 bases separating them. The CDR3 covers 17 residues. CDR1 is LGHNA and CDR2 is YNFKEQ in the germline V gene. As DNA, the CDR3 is TGTGCCAGCAGCCCAGCAACGGGACAAGTTAGATCGTATGGCTACACCTTC. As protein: CASSPATGQVRSYGYTF.

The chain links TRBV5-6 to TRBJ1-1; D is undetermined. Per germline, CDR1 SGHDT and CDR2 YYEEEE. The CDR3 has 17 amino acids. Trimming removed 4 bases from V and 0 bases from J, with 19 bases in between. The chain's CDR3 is CASSPGRQLLMNTEAFF. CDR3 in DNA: TGTGCCAGCAGCCCGGGTCGCCAGCTACTCATGAACACTGAAGCTTTCTTT.

Here the CDR3 reads CASSGTQRGLDTQYF. The CDR3 bases are TGTGCCAGCAGCGGGACCCAGAGGGGGCTAGATACGCAGTATTTT. This rearrangement joins TRBV9 to TRBJ2-3; TRBD1 matches at 7 bases. Germline V gene data show CDR1 as SGDLS and CDR2 as YYNGEE. Germline trimming cut 3 bases from V and 5 bases from J; bases unmatched to any gene: 9. This CDR3 contains 15 residues.

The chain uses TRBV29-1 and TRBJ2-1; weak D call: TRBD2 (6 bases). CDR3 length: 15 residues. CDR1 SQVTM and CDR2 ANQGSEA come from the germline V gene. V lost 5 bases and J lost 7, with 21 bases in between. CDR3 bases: TGCAGCGTTACCAGGACGACAAGCGGGTTGAATGAGCAGTTCTTC. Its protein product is CSVTRTTSGLNEQFF.

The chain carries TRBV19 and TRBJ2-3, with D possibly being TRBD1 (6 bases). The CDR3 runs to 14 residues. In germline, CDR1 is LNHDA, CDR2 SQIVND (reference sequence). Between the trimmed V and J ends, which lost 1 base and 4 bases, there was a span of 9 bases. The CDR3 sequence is CASSIAQGPDTQYF. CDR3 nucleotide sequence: TGTGCCAGTAGTATAGCACAGGGTCCAGATACGCAGTATTTT. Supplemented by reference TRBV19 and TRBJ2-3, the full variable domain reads DGGITQSPKYLFRKEGQNVTLSCEQNLNHDAMYWYRQDPGQGLRLIYYSQIVNDFQKGDIAEGYSVSREKKESFPLTVTSAQKNPTAFYLCASSIAQGPDTQYFGPGTRLTVL.

CDR3 in DNA: TGTGCCAGCAGCTTACGAAAACGGGTCGAGCAGTACTTC. Residues: CASSLRKRVEQYF. The chain joins TRBV11-3 to TRBJ2-7, with no clear D. Germline CDR1 SGHNT, CDR2 YENEEA. The CDR3 consists of 13 residues. Trimming took 2 bases from V and 6 from J, leaving 11 bases between them. The full variable domain, rest sourced from reference TRBV11-3 and TRBJ2-7, is EAGVVQSPRYKIIEKKQPVAFWCNPISGHNTLYWYLQNLGQGPELLIRYENEEAVDDSQLPKDRFSAERLKGVDSTLKIQPAELGDSAVYLCASSLRKRVEQYFGPGTRLTVT.

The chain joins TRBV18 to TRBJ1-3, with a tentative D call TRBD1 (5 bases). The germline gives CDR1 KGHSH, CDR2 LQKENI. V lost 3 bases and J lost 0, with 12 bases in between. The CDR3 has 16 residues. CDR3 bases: TGTGCCAGCTCACCCCCGACAGACAGCTCTGGAAACACCATATATTTT. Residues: CASSPPTDSSGNTIYF.

The CDR3: CATSRGAGITYEQYF. Here the CDR3 DNA reads TGTGCCACCAGCAGAGGAGCTGGAATAACCTACGAGCAGTACTTC. The chain combines TRBV15 with TRBJ2-7; D remains unclear. The CDR3 consists of 15 residues. V was pared by 1 base and J by 2 bases, with 12 bases between. In germline, CDR1 is LNHNV, CDR2 YYDKDF (reference sequence). Combining the CDR3 with reference TRBV15 and TRBJ2-7 gives the whole variable domain DAMVIQNPRYQVTQFGKPVTLSCSQTLNHNVMYWYQQKSSQAPKLLFHYYDKDFNNEADTPDNFQSRRPNTSFCFLDIRSPGLGDTAMYLCATSRGAGITYEQYFGPGTRLTVT.

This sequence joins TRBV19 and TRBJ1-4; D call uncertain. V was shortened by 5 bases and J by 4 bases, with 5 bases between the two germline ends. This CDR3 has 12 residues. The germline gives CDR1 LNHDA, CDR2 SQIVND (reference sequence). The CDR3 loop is CASSRFNEKLFF. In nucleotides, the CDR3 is TGTGCCAGTAGTCGGTTTAATGAAAAACTGTTTTTT.

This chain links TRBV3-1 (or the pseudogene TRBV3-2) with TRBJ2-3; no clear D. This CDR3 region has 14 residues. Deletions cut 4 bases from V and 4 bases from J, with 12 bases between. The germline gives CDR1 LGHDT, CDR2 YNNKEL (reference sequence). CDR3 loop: CASSLNGWSDTQYF. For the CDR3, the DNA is TGTGCCAGCAGCCTTAACGGTTGGTCAGATACGCAGTATTTT.

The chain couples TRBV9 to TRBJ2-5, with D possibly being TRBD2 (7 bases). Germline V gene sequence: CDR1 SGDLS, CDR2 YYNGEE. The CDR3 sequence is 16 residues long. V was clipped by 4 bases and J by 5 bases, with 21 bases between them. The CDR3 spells CASSQTGGLGLETQYF. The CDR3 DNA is TGTGCCAGCAGCCAAACGGGGGGCTTGGGATTGGAGACCCAGTACTTC.

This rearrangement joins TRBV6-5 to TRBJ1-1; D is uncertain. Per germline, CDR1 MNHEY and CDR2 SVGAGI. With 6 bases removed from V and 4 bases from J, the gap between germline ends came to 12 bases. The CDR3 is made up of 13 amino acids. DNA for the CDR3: TGTGCCAGCAGCCGAGGGCAGGTCACTGAAGCTTTCTTT. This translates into CASSRGQVTEAFF.

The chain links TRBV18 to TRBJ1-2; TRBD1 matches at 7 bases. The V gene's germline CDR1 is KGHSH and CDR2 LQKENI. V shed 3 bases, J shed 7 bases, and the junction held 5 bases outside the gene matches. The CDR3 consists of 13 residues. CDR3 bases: TGTGCCAGCTCACCCCAGGGGGAGAGTGGCTACACCTTC. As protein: CASSPQGESGYTF.

The CDR3 sequence is CASSLVDIGLDEQFF. The CDR3 coding sequence is TGCGCCAGCAGCTTGGTGGACATTGGTCTAGATGAGCAGTTCTTC. The chain joins TRBV5-1 to TRBJ2-1; TRBD1 is a possible D gene (5 bases). The CDR3 spans 15 residues. V lost 0 bases to trimming and J lost 8 bases, with 15 bases between them. Germline assignment: CDR1 SGHRS and CDR2 YFSETQ.

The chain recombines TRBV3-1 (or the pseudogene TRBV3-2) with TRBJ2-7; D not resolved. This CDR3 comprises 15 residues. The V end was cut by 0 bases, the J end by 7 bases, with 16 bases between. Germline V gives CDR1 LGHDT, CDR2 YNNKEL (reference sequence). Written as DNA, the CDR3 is TGTGCCAGCAGCCAAGATACGGCAGGCCCCCTAGAGCAGTACTTC. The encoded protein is CASSQDTAGPLEQYF.

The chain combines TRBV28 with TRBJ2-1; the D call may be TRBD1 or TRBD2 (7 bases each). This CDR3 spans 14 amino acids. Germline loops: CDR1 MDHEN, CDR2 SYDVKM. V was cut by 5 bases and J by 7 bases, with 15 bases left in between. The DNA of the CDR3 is TGTGCCAGCAGTCCAGGGGGGGAAAAAAATGAGCAGTTCTTC. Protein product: CASSPGGEKNEQFF.

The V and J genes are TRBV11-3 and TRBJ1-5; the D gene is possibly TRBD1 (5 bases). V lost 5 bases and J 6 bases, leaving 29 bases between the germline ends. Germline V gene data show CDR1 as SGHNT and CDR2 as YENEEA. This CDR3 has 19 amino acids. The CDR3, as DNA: TGTGCCAGCAGCGTAGTATGGACCCGGGACGGCGGCAGTCTTCAGCCCCAGCATTTT. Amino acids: CASSVVWTRDGGSLQPQHF.

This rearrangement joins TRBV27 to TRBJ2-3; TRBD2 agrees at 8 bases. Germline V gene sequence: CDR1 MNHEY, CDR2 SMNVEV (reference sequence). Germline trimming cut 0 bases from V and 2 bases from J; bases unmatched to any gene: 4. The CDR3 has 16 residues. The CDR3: CASSLSGGLVTDTQYF. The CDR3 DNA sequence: TGTGCCAGCAGTTTATCGGGGGGACTAGTCACAGATACGCAGTATTTT.